This T cell receptor (beta chain) was profiled in a study of blood T cell repertoires in COVID-19 (dated by TCRdb to 2020 to 2022). Looking at the study overall: Samples covering the acute and convalescent phases of COVID-19 were provided by collaborators in the United States, Italy and Spain. Samples came from the ongoing ImmuneRACE study (first 160 participants) plus 1,254 subjects from 6 global collaborators. The material from the prospective study consisted of cDNA or gDNA derived from T cells, B-cell-depleted T cells, or PBMCs. Deeply sampled blood TCRbeta repertoires from subjects exposed to, actively infected with, or recovered from COVID-19 were included in the dataset. A freely available public database, intended as a resource for researchers studying the immune response to SARS-CoV-2, is where the repertoires were released. Sample metadata almost always included a de-identified subject ID, COVID-19 status, age in years and sex. Where available, HLA class I and class II types were obtained from metadata supplied by the sample provider rather than from assay-based typing.

Points the paper makes about the study in general: How much clinical and demographic metadata was included differed by source and by participant, and the metadata was provided uncurated.

This clone has a single count. No cognate antigen has been identified for it. No clone much larger than this one lies a single base away; base qualities are absent. The immunoSEQ Assay, a bias-controlled multiplex PCR, was used to amplify TCRbeta CDR3 regions from genomic DNA. Per the source publication's procedure: The number of nucleated cells in each sample was estimated by amplification of reference gene primers within the assay. To quantify the absolute abundance of each unique TCRbeta CDR3 rearrangement, sequence reads were collapsed and filtered. For each sample, productive Simpson clonality was calculated by taking the square root of Simpson's diversity index across productive rearrangements. What TCRdb holds here is the immuneACCESS table cut down to in-frame rearrangements. Part of the clones is not present; checked against another copy, under half of the missing clones reflect an unresolved V gene, and the others are unexplained. V, J and clone size derive from that table, while D and trimming were established from the DNA sequence. Counted in this sample were 300,000 to 400,000 clones; 88% of them appeared once. 3.5% to 4% of the sample is held by the ten biggest clonotypes.

The collaborating institutions used their own protocols to collect whole blood in K2EDTA tubes. For TCRbeta analysis, collaborators shipped samples as frozen whole blood, isolated PBMCs, or DNA extracted from either of those sample types. The sample taken for sequencing was peripheral blood. This TCR was recovered from a woman aged 50 to 60 with active or convalescent COVID-19.

The CDR3 loop reads CASSYSTEGTYNEQFF. The nucleotide sequence is TGTGCCAGCAGTTACTCGACGGAGGGAACGTACAATGAGCAGTTCTTC. The V and J segments used are TRBV6-5 and TRBJ2-1; the best D guess is TRBD2, with 6 bases matching. V is shortened by 0 bases, J by 4 bases, and the region joining them spans 13 bases. The CDR3 measures 16 amino acids from cysteine to phenylalanine. Kept here is only the CDR3 DNA, which spans 48 bases and is read in frame from base 1. The germline V gene provides CDR1 MNHEY and CDR2 SVGAGI.